This T cell receptor (beta chain) originates from a study of blood T cell repertoires in COVID-19. Across the study: Nucleic acid was either cDNA or gDNA, and it came from T cells, B-cell-depleted T cells, or PBMCs.

Clinical history reported by participants formed the basis on which cohorts were assigned. Per the authors' pipeline: Amplification of reference gene primers was used by the study to estimate nucleated cell counts. Data came from immunoSEQ multiplex PCR; TCRdb stores just in-frame clones and leaves some out. Clone size and the V and J calls come from that table; the DNA yielded D and trimming. The data show some 200,000 clones, roughly four fifths seen once. Specimen: PBMCs or T cells enriched from blood (not recorded which). This TCR was sampled from a man aged 40-50 years who had recovered from COVID-19.

As DNA, the CDR3 is TGTGCCAGCAGTGATGAAGGGGGCGGCAATCAGCCCCAGCATTTT. As protein: CASSDEGGGNQPQHF. The V gene is TRBV2, the J gene TRBJ1-5; the match to TRBD1 covers 7 bases. Germline assignment: CDR1 SNHLY and CDR2 FYNNEI. The CDR3 is 15 residues long. Trimming removed 3 bases from V and 2 bases from J; junction bases left unmatched: 4.